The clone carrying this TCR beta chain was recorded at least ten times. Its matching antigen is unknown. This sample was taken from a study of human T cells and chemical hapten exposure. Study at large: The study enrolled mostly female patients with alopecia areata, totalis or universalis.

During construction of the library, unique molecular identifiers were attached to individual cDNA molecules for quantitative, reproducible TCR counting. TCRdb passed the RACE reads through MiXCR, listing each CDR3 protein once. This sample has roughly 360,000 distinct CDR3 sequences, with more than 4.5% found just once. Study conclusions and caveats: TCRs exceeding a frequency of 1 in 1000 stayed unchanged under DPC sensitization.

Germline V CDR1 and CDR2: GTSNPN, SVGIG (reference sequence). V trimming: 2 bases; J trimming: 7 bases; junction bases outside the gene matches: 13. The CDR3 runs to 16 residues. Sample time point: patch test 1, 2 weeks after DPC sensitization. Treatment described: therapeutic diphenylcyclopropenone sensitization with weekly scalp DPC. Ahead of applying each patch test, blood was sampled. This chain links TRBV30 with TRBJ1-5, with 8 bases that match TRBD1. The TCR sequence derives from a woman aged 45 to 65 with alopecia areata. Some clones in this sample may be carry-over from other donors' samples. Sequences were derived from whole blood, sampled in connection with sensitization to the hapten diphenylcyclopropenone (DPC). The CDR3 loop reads CAWSISGQGGRQPQHF. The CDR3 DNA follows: TGTGCCTGGAGTATATCCGGACAGGGTGGGAGGCAGCCCCAGCATTTT.